The 32 T cell receptor beta chains reported below all come from one sample, sequenced in a study of PD-1 blockade in classical Hodgkin lymphoma. As to time point: newly diagnosed, previously untreated cHL patient sample. Profiling relied on immunoSEQ multiplex PCR, and the TCRdb table lists in-frame clones only, not all of them. The sample consists of around 27,000 clones, approximately 90% of them appearing once. Sequencing was done on a sample of peripheral blood mononuclear cells (PBMCs). The receptors were sampled from a human donor with classical Hodgkin lymphoma.

The J gene is TRBJ1-3, the V gene TRBV7-3; D gene ambiguous. Trimming took 5 bases from V and 3 from J, leaving 5 bases between them. Looked up from germline, CDR1 is SGHTA and CDR2 is FQGTGA. There are 12 residues in the CDR3. CDR3 DNA sequence: TGTGCCAGCAGCATCGATGGAAACACCATATATTTT. Protein product: CASSIDGNTIYF. Using reference TRBV7-3 and TRBJ1-3 for the parts outside the CDR3, the full variable domain is GAGVSQTPSNKVTEKGKYVELRCDPISGHTALYWYRQSLGQGPEFLIYFQGTGAADDSGLPNDRFFAVRPEGSVSTLKIQRTERGDSAVYLCASSIDGNTIYFGEGSWLTVV.

The chain links TRBV7-9 to TRBJ2-5; D call uncertain. V was clipped by 1 base and J by 2 bases, with 2 bases between them. The germline CDR1 and CDR2 sequences are SEHNR and FQNEAQ (reference sequence). The CDR3 extends over 12 amino acids. The CDR3 here is CASSLVQETQYF. CDR3 DNA: TGTGCCAGCAGCTTAGTTCAAGAGACCCAGTACTTC.

J is TRBJ1-2 and V is TRBV19; no firm D call. This CDR3 has 12 residues. The germline V gene encodes CDR1 LNHDA and CDR2 SQIVND (reference sequence). V was cut by 8 bases and J by 6 bases, with 13 bases left in between. The DNA of the CDR3 is TGTGCCAGTCTCTCGGGAGGGAATGGCTACACCTTC. Translation gives CASLSGGNGYTF.

This chain joins TRBV19 and TRBJ2-7; 9 bases are shared with TRBD1. The CDR3 runs 15 residues. The germline CDR1 and CDR2 sequences are LNHDA and SQIVND (reference sequence). V was pared by 3 bases and J by 5 bases, with 8 bases of the junction left unmatched. The CDR3 coding sequence is TGTGCCAGTAGTATCTGGGGACAGGGCATTAACGAGCAGTACTTC. As protein: CASSIWGQGINEQYF.

This clone has a single count. V gene TRBV4-1 combines with J gene TRBJ2-3; D could derive from TRBD1 or TRBD2 (5 bases each). This CDR3 spans 17 amino acids. V was shortened by 0 bases and J by 2 bases, with 15 bases between the two germline ends. In germline, CDR1 is MGHRA, CDR2 YSYEKL. The CDR3 region has the DNA TGCGCCAGCAGCCAAGACCCCCCCGGGGCGGTCACAGATACGCAGTATTTT. Its translation: CASSQDPPGAVTDTQYF.

This clone has only a few counts. The chain links TRBV6-4 to TRBJ2-5; D possibly uses TRBD1 or TRBD2 (6 bases each). The V end was cut by 8 bases, the J end by 5 bases, with 27 bases between. This CDR3 spans 17 amino acids. Germline V gene data show CDR1 as MRHNA and CDR2 as SNTAGT. For the CDR3, the DNA is TGTGCCAGCGATGACTCAGGAGGGGGACTGAATTCGGAGACCCAGTACTTC. Protein product: CASDDSGGGLNSETQYF.

The chain carries TRBV28 and TRBJ1-1; 10 nucleotides align to TRBD1. This CDR3 has 17 residues. The junction had 9 bases not matched to a gene; V was cut back by 5 bases and J by 0 bases. CDR1 is MDHEN, CDR2 SYDVKM, per germline. The CDR3: CASSGDDRGRMNTEAFF. The CDR3, as DNA: TGTGCCAGCAGTGGGGACGACAGGGGGCGCATGAACACTGAAGCTTTCTTT.

V is TRBV19 and J is TRBJ2-1, with 15 bases aligning to TRBD2. Losses at the gene ends were 4 bases for V and 8 bases for J; bases not matched to a gene: 15. The CDR3 totals 19 residues. Germline V lookup: CDR1 LNHDA, CDR2 SQIVND (reference sequence). The CDR3 loop reads CASSRTSGRALEAMYEQFF. The CDR3 DNA follows: TGTGCCAGTAGTAGGACTAGCGGGAGGGCCCTCGAGGCGATGTATGAGCAGTTCTTC.

The chain joins TRBV4-1 to TRBJ1-2; D is possibly TRBD1 (5 bases). Germline V lookup: CDR1 MGHRA, CDR2 YSYEKL. The V end was cut by 4 bases, the J end by 6 bases, with 21 bases between. The CDR3 spans 16 residues. Here the CDR3 reads CASSLIGAAGGDGYTF. Here the CDR3 DNA reads TGCGCCAGCAGCCTAATAGGGGCCGCCGGTGGGGATGGCTACACCTTC.

The CDR3 sequence: CASSLDLSSGSSTDTQYF. The CDR3 DNA reads as TGTGCCAGCAGCTTAGATCTGTCTAGCGGGAGTTCCACAGATACGCAGTATTTT. The chain is built from TRBV11-2 and TRBJ2-3, with TRBD2 matching over 10 bases. V lost 0 bases and J lost 2; bases outside the gene matches: 8. CDR3 length: 18 amino acids. Germline V gene data show CDR1 as SGHAT and CDR2 as FQNNGV.

The gene calls are TRBV10-1 and TRBJ2-1, with 9 nucleotides matching TRBD1. Trimming at V came to 6 bases and at J to 6 bases, leaving 6 bases not matched to a gene. The V gene's germline CDR1 is WNHNN and CDR2 SYGVQD (reference sequence). The CDR3 is 14 amino acids. CDR3 nucleotide sequence: TGCGCCAGCAGCGACAGGGGGGATCGCAATGAGCAGTTCTTC. Translated, it gives CASSDRGDRNEQFF.

This chain joins TRBV28 and TRBJ1-6, with 10 bases matching TRBD1. Looked up from germline, CDR1 is MDHEN and CDR2 is SYDVKM. Trimming at V came to 3 bases and at J to 2 bases, leaving 4 bases not matched to a gene. The CDR3 sequence is 17 residues long. The CDR3 DNA reads as TGTGCCAGCAGTTTGGTGGGACAGGGGACCTATAATTCACCCCTCCACTTT. Its translation is CASSLVGQGTYNSPLHF.

By its share, this clone is medium-sized. The chain uses TRBV11-2 and TRBJ1-1, with 10 bases lining up with TRBD1. The CDR3 covers 17 residues. The trim removed 1 base at V and 0 bases at J, leaving 5 bases unmatched. The germline gives CDR1 SGHAT, CDR2 FQNNGV. The CDR3 loop is CASSLVEDRGVNTEAFF. The CDR3 region has the DNA TGTGCCAGCAGCTTAGTAGAGGACAGGGGGGTGAACACTGAAGCTTTCTTT.

This chain connects TRBV6-5 to TRBJ1-5; TRBD1 aligns across 7 bases. Germline assignment: CDR1 MNHEY and CDR2 SVGAGI. Losses at the gene ends were 7 bases for V and 0 bases for J; bases not matched to a gene: 6. The CDR3 runs 15 residues. The CDR3, as DNA: TGTGCCAGCAAGCAAGGGACAGCTAGCAATCAGCCCCAGCATTTT. Amino acid sequence: CASKQGTASNQPQHF.

The V call is TRBV5-4, the J call TRBJ2-5, with D perhaps matching TRBD1 or TRBD2 (6 bases each). Germline assignment: CDR1 SGHNT and CDR2 YYREEE (reference sequence). The V and J ends lost 4 bases and 1 base respectively, with 11 bases between them. CDR3 size: 14 residues. The CDR3 DNA reads as TGTGCCAGCAGCGAGGGGGGAGCCCAAGAGACCCAGTACTTC. This gives the protein CASSEGGAQETQYF.

The V call is TRBV2, the J call TRBJ2-3, with 13 bases aligning to TRBD2. The CDR3 covers 15 residues. The germline V gene encodes CDR1 SNHLY and CDR2 FYNNEI. Trimming cost V 6 bases and J 3 bases; bases outside gene matches: 3. CDR3 loop: CASSPGLAGTDTQYF. The CDR3, as DNA: TGTGCCAGCAGCCCGGGACTAGCGGGGACAGATACGCAGTATTTT.

The count of this clone is one. The chain has TRBV2 and TRBJ2-2; 7 bases are a match to TRBD2. CDR3 length: 14 amino acids. Germline V gives CDR1 SNHLY, CDR2 FYNNEI. J gave up 5 bases and V 6 bases, and 6 bases lay outside the gene matches. CDR3 nucleotide sequence: TGTGCCAGCAGGGGCGGGAGTGGTACCGGGGAGCTGTTTTTT. This gives the protein CASRGGSGTGELFF.

CDR3 residues: CASSRSLSGANVLTF. The CDR3 nucleotides are TGCGCCAGCAGCCGCAGTCTCTCTGGGGCCAACGTCCTGACTTTC. The chain recombines TRBV5-1 with TRBJ2-6; D is ambiguous. The CDR3 length is 15 residues. With 4 bases removed from V and 0 bases from J, the gap between germline ends came to 8 bases. Per the germline V gene, CDR1 is SGHRS and CDR2 is YFSETQ.

V gene TRBV11-1 combines with J gene TRBJ2-5; 9 positions agree with TRBD2. The J call may be wrong; the DNA end is better matched by TRBJ2-7. Germline values: CDR1 SGHAT, CDR2 FQDESV (reference sequence). The CDR3 consists of 16 residues. The CDR3 protein is CASSLRLADSSYEQYF. CDR3 bases: TGTGCCAGCAGCTTACGACTAGCGGATAGCTCCTACGAGCAGTACTTC.

This sequence joins TRBV4-2 and TRBJ1-1; D possibly corresponds to TRBD1 (5 bases). The CDR3 totals 14 residues. V shed 1 base and J shed 0 bases, with 6 bases lying between them. Germline V gene data show CDR1 as LGHNA and CDR2 as YNFKEQ. The CDR3 sequence is CASSQATVNTEAFF. CDR3 nucleotides: TGTGCCAGCAGCCAAGCGACAGTGAACACTGAAGCTTTCTTT.

In DNA, the CDR3 is TGTGCGAGCCGTCGGGAGAGCTCCTACAATGAGCAGTTCTTC. Amino acids: CASRRESSYNEQFF. The rearrangement uses TRBV5-4 and TRBJ2-1; TRBD2 might be the D (6 bases). The CDR3 spans 14 residues. The germline V gene encodes CDR1 SGHNT and CDR2 YYREEE (reference sequence).

This clone was counted a few times. Because the CDR3's place on the DNA is in doubt, the DNA is left out and the CDR3 is given as listed by TCRdb. The V call is TRBV7-9, the J call TRBJ2-1; the table's D call of TRBD2 was not tested on the DNA. Per the germline V gene, CDR1 is SEHNR and CDR2 is FQNEAQ (reference sequence). The length of the CDR3 is 13 amino acids, counting both ends. The CDR3 here is CASSFGSGNSWFF.

This clone came up a few times. The chain employs TRBV19 and TRBJ2-7; no clear D gene. This CDR3 comprises 14 residues. Trimming removed 1 base at V and 5 bases at J, with 12 bases between. Per the germline V gene, CDR1 is LNHDA and CDR2 is SQIVND (reference sequence). Here the CDR3 DNA reads TGTGCCAGTAGTATAGTGGGTTCGGCCGACGAGCAGTACTTC. Encoded protein: CASSIVGSADEQYF.

The chain links TRBV2 to TRBJ2-7; TRBD1 is a possible D gene (5 bases). Trimming pared 9 bases from V and 1 base from J, leaving 13 bases between. Germline V gives CDR1 SNHLY, CDR2 FYNNEI. The CDR3 is 13 residues long. CDR3 coding DNA: TGTGCCAGTTTCCCAGGGCCGTCCTACGAGCAGTACTTC. Its protein is CASFPGPSYEQYF.

The V gene is TRBV6-5, the J gene TRBJ2-3; D call uncertain. V gave up 0 bases and J gave up 1 base, with 8 bases separating them. The CDR3 consists of 15 residues. The germline CDR1 and CDR2 sequences are MNHEY and SVGAGI. In nucleotides, the CDR3 is TGTGCCAGCAGTTACTCAGTTGGGGGCACAGATACGCAGTATTTT. Translated, it gives CASSYSVGGTDTQYF.

The V gene is TRBV29-1, the J gene TRBJ2-1, with 7 bases identical to TRBD1. Trimming removed 6 bases from V and 3 bases from J; junction bases left unmatched: 5. Germline V gene sequence: CDR1 SQVTM, CDR2 ANQGSEA. This CDR3 has 13 residues. The CDR3 reads CSVPRTGYNEQFF. The CDR3 DNA reads as TGCAGCGTACCCCGGACAGGCTACAATGAGCAGTTCTTC.

The chain couples TRBV28 to TRBJ2-1; 10 bases agree with TRBD2. The CDR3 totals 19 residues. Germline trimming cut 3 bases from V and 4 bases from J; bases unmatched to any gene: 15. Per the germline V gene, CDR1 is MDHEN and CDR2 is SYDVKM. CDR3 in amino acids: CASSFHSASGGSGYNEQFF. Here the CDR3 DNA reads TGTGCCAGCAGTTTCCACTCAGCTAGCGGGGGAAGTGGTTACAATGAGCAGTTCTTC.

This clone appeared a single time. CDR3 DNA: TGTGCCAGCAGCTCTGGACAGGGGACAGATACGCAGTATTTT. It translates to CASSSGQGTDTQYF. The chain uses TRBV11-3 and TRBJ2-3, with 9 bases that match TRBD1. V shed 4 bases, J shed 3 bases, and the junction held 2 bases outside the gene matches. Germline CDR1 and CDR2: SGHNT and YENEEA. The CDR3 totals 14 residues.

Of note for this clone: The same CDR3 arises from other DNA sequences in this sample as well. This chain uses TRBV7-2 with TRBJ2-7; 12 bases are shared with TRBD2. This CDR3 spans 15 amino acids. From germline, CDR1 is SGHTA and CDR2 FQGNSA. Germline trimming cut 6 bases from V and 2 bases from J; bases unmatched to any gene: 5. CDR3 in amino acids: CASSPRTSGTYEQYF. CDR3 sequence (DNA): TGTGCCAGCAGTCCCCGGACTAGCGGGACCTACGAGCAGTACTTC.

The chain is built from TRBV6-5 and TRBJ1-2, with D unclear. From germline, CDR1 is MNHEY and CDR2 SVGAGI. The V end was cut by 6 bases, the J end by 6 bases, with 20 bases between. CDR3 length equals 15 residues. The DNA for the CDR3 is TGTGCCAGCAGCGACGGGCCCGGCGGGCTAGATGGCTACACCTTC. This codes for CASSDGPGGLDGYTF.

The chain joins TRBV19 to TRBJ2-3, with D perhaps matching TRBD1 (5 bases). Germline V lookup: CDR1 LNHDA, CDR2 SQIVND (reference sequence). This CDR3 contains 12 residues. The V gene lost 3 bases and the J gene lost 4 bases, with 5 bases spanning the gap. This CDR3 is CASSIRADTQYF. The CDR3 DNA follows: TGTGCCAGTAGTATCAGGGCAGATACGCAGTATTTT.

This sequence joins TRBV9 and TRBJ1-4, with a weak D call TRBD1 (6 bases). V lost 3 bases to trimming and J lost 10 bases, with 22 bases between them. The CDR3 has 16 amino acids. Germline CDR1 reads SGDLS; CDR2 reads YYNGEE. CDR3 bases: TGTGCCAGCAGCGCGGGGTACAGGGTTGGCGGTGGAAAACTGTTTTTT. Its translation is CASSAGYRVGGGKLFF.